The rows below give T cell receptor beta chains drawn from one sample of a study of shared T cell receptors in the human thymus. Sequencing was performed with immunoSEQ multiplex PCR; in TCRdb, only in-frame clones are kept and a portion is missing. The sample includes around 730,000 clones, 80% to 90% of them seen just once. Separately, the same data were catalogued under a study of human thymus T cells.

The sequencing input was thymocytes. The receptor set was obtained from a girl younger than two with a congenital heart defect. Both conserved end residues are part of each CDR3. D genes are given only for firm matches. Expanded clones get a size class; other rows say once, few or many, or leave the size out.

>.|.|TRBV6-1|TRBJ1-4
TGTGCCAGCCGTTCGTCACAGTTGGGTGAAAAACTGTTTTTT
CASRSSQLGEKLFF
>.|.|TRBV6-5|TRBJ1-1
TGTGCCAGCAGTTACGAGGCGGGGGGCACTGAAGCTTTCTTT
CASSYEAGGTEAFF
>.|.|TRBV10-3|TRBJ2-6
TGTGCCATCAGCGACGGACAGAGCCCCTCTGGGGCCAACGTCCTGACTTTC
CAISDGQSPSGANVLTF
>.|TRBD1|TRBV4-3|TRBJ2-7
TGCGCCAGCAGCCAACGGACAGGGATCTCCTACGAGCAGTACTTC
CASSQRTGISYEQYF
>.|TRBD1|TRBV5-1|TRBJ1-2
TGCGCCAGCAGCTGGGACAGCTACTACTATGGCTACACCTTC
CASSWDSYYYGYTF
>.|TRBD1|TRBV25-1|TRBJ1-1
TGTGCCAGCAGTGAAGCTACAGGGGCCGGCGCTTTCTTT
CASSEATGAGAFF
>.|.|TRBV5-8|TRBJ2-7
TGTGCCAGCAGCGCCGACAGGTCCCTACCTGGGCACGAGCAGTACTTC
CASSADRSLPGHEQYF
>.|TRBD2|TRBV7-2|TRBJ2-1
TGTGCCAGCAGCTCCTATGGGACTAGCGGGGATGAGCAGTTCTTC
CASSSYGTSGDEQFF
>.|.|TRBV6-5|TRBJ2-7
TGTGCCAGCAGCGGAGGACCGCGGCCATACGAGCAGTACTTC
CASSGGPRPYEQYF
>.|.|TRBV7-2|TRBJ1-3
TGTGCCAGCAGCTTATCAGGGAGGGACCGAAACACCATATATTTT
CASSLSGRDRNTIYF
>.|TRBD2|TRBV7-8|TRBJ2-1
TGTGCCAGCAGCCCACTAATTGGGGGGGGTTTAGGGAATGAGCAGTTCTTC
CASSPLIGGGLGNEQFF
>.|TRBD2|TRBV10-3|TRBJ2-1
TGTGCCATCAGTGACGGAGTAGCGGGCCCCTACAATGAGCAGTTCTTC
CAISDGVAGPYNEQFF
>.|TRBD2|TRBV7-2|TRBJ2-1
TGTGCCAGCAGCTTATCAGTGTGGGGGGGGAAGTTCTTC
CASSLSVWGGKFF
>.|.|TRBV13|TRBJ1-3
TGTGCCAGCAGCTTTCCGGGGAGCTCTGGAAACACCATATATTTT
CASSFPGSSGNTIYF
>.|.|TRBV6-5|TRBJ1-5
TGTGCCAGCAGTCTGACAGAGGATAGCAATCAGCCCCAGCATTTT
CASSLTEDSNQPQHF
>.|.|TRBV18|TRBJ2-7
TGTGCCAGCTCACCGGGCGGGGACAGATTCTCCTACGAGCAGTACTTC
CASSPGGDRFSYEQYF
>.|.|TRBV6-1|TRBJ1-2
TGTGCCAGCCCGAGGGGGTTTGAGCCCTATGGCTACACCTTC
CASPRGFEPYGYTF
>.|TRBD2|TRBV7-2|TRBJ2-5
TGTGCCAGCAGCTCGAGGAAGCGGGGGGGCGGAGAGACCCAGTACTTC
CASSSRKRGGGETQYF
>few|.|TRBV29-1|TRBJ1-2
TGCAGCGTTGAGCAAGCGGGGGGTGGCTACACCTTC
CSVEQAGGGYTF
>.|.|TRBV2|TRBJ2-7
TGTGCCAGCAGTGAAGCAACGAGACAGACTTCAGGCGAGCAGTACTTC
CASSEATRQTSGEQYF
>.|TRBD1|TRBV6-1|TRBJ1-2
TGTGCCAGCAGTCGGGGACAGGGCCGGAACTATGGCTACACCTTC
CASSRGQGRNYGYTF
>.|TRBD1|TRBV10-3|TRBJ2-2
TGTGCCATCAGTGAGTCGACTTTAGGCAGGGGGCTAATCACCGGGGAGCTGTTTTTT
CAISESTLGRGLITGELFF
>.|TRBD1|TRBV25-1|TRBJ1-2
TGTGCCAGCAGTGAATCCCGGCCAGGGGGCGCGAAATCGTTAGGCTACACCTTC
CASSESRPGGAKSLGYTF
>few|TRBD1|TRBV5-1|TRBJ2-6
TGCGCCAGCAGCTTCCGAGCCGACAGGGGGATATCTGGGGCCAACGTCCTGACTTTC
CASSFRADRGISGANVLTF
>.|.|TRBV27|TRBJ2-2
TGTGCCAGCAGTTTATCGACGGGACTGGTGACCGGGGAGCTGTTTTTT
CASSLSTGLVTGELFF
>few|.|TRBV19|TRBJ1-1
TGTGCCAGTAGTATTAATCTCGGTCGCCAGGAAAACACTGAAGCTTTCTTT
CASSINLGRQENTEAFF
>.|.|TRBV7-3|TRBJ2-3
TGTGCCAGCAGCTTACGAATTCAGGGGTTCCCAGATACGCAGTATTTT
CASSLRIQGFPDTQYF
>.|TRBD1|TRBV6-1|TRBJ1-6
TGTGCCAGCAGAGAAAGCGACAGGGGCGGCAATTCACCCCTCCACTTT
CASRESDRGGNSPLHF
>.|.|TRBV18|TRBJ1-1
TGTGCCAGCTCACCCGATCTGGAGAGAGAAGCTTTCTTT
CASSPDLEREAFF
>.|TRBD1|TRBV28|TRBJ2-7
TGTGCCAGCAGTCCGTCGGACAGGGTCGACTACGAGCAGTACTTC
CASSPSDRVDYEQYF
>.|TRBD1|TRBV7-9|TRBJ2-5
TGTGCCAGCAGCCTATCAGGGGGCGAGACCCAGTACTTC
CASSLSGGETQYF
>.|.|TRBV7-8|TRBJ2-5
TGTGCCAGCAGCACTCTCCCCCGGTGGGGGCGCGAAGAGACCCAGTACTTC
CASSTLPRWGREETQYF